This T cell receptor (beta chain) was obtained from a study of regulatory dendritic cells for organ transplantation. As for the study in general: LPS was added to dendritic cell cultures on day 6. Study-wide results and limits: The authors noted considerable between-person heterogeneity in alloreactive memory CD8+ cells. Naive T cells showed high diversity, memory cells less, memory CD8+ least.

CFSE-labeled sorted T cells met regulatory or mature dendritic cells for five to six days. On this clone itself: Its antigen is as yet unknown.

This table comes from immunoSEQ multiplex PCR, and its TCRdb copy is limited to in-frame clones, with some not included. The table includes around 12,000 clones, just under 90% detected once. The CDR3 has 14 residues. CDR1 is SGHNT and CDR2 is YYREEE in the germline V gene (reference sequence). The V gene lost 4 bases and the J gene lost 1 base, with 11 bases spanning the gap. This TCR came from a human donor in good health. The gene calls are TRBV5-4 and TRBJ1-2; D remains ambiguous. The sample was naive CD8+ T cells from blood cultured with regulatory dendritic cells. Stated subset: CD45RA+ naive T cells. In nucleotides, the CDR3 is TGTGCCAGCAGCCATGGGCGGGATAACTATGGCTACACCTTC. This encodes CASSHGRDNYGYTF. Drawing the rest from reference TRBV5-4 and TRBJ1-2, the complete variable domain is ETGVTQSPTHLIKTRGQQVTLRCSSQSGHNTVSWYQQALGQGPQFIFQYYREEENGRGNFPPRFSGLQFPNYSSELNVNALELDDSALYLCASSHGRDNYGYTFGSGTRLTVV.